Below, 32 T cell receptor beta chains from the same sample are listed, as sequenced in a study of breast tumors, draining lymph nodes, adjacent tissues. From the multiplex PCR reads, TCRdb called clonotypes with MiXCR, one entry per CDR3 protein. The sample has 84,000 or so distinct CDR3 sequences; approximately 29% are singletons. Axillary draining lymph nodes of breast cancer patients supplied the node samples. The specimen sequenced was axillary lymph node tissue. The receptors shown here come from a female donor with breast cancer. Some clones in this sample may be carry-over from other donors' samples.

In this sample, this clonotype turned up many times. CDR3 residues: CATSDLTSIHEQFF. CDR3 sequence (DNA): TGTGCCACCAGTGATTTAACTAGCATCCATGAGCAGTTCTTC. This rearrangement joins TRBV24-1 to TRBJ2-1, with D perhaps matching TRBD2 (6 bases). The CDR3 is made up of 14 amino acids. Trimming removed 1 base from V and 8 bases from J, with 11 bases in between. The germline CDR1 and CDR2 sequences are KGHDR and SFDVKD.

This clonotype has at least ten counts. CDR3: CASRRLSTSGANVLTF. As DNA, the CDR3 is TGTGCCAGCAGACGATTATCGACCTCTGGGGCCAACGTCCTGACTTTC. V and J are TRBV6-5 and TRBJ2-6, with unresolved D. The germline V gene has CDR1 MNHEY and CDR2 SVGAGI. The CDR3 loop spans 16 amino acids. V dropped 6 bases and J dropped 0 bases, with 12 bases sitting between them.

The table lists this clonotype with a few counts. Possible read error: a much larger clone is one base away. Since no conserved phenylalanine or tryptophan closes the CDR3, a read error is the likely cause. V gene TRBV19 combines with J gene TRBJ2-6; unclear D gene. The germline V gene has CDR1 LNHDA and CDR2 SQIVND (reference sequence). Trimming stripped 4 bases from V and 0 bases from J, with 10 bases between. The CDR3 totals 16 residues. The CDR3 is CASSRNRISGANVLTS. The CDR3 bases are TGTGCCAGTAGTAGGAACAGAATCTCTGGGGCCAACGTCCTGACTTCC.

This clonotype came up many times. This sequence joins TRBV4-1 and TRBJ2-7; unclear D gene. The V end lost 0 bases, the J end lost 2 bases, and 5 bases lay between the germline ends. This CDR3 is built from 13 residues. In germline, CDR1 is MGHRA, CDR2 YSYEKL. In nucleotides, the CDR3 is TGCGCCAGCAGCCAAGATTTCGCCTACGAGCAGTACTTC. Translating it yields CASSQDFAYEQYF.

This clonotype was counted ten times or more. The rearrangement uses TRBV5-8 and TRBJ2-3, with 8 bases aligning to TRBD1. Trimming at V came to 3 bases and at J to 5 bases, leaving 5 bases not matched to a gene. CDR3 size: 14 residues. Germline loops: CDR1 SGHTS, CDR2 YDEGEE. This CDR3 reads CASSWKQGEDTQYF. The CDR3 nucleotides are TGTGCCAGCAGCTGGAAACAGGGGGAAGATACGCAGTATTTT.

This clonotype has a count of ten or more. V and J are TRBV30 and TRBJ2-3, with D unresolved. Between the trimmed V and J ends, which lost 5 bases and 5 bases, there was a span of 8 bases. This CDR3 is built from 11 residues. Germline V CDR1 and CDR2: GTSNPN, SVGIG (reference sequence). The CDR3 coding sequence is TGTGCCTGGGGTATTATAGATACGCAGTATTTT. Translation: CAWGIIDTQYF.

This clonotype has at least ten counts. J is TRBJ2-7 and V is TRBV2; D gene ambiguous. Germline-derived CDR1 and CDR2 are SNHLY and FYNNEI. V lost 1 base to trimming and J lost 4 bases, with 8 bases between them. The CDR3 extends over 13 amino acids. The CDR3 DNA is TGTGCCAGCAGTGAAGGTGGAGAATACGAGCAGTACTTC. As protein: CASSEGGEYEQYF.

Many counts were recorded for this clonotype. Here the CDR3 reads CASSLVWSDKETQYF. In nucleotides, the CDR3 is TGTGCCAGCAGCTTGGTATGGTCGGACAAAGAGACCCAGTACTTC. V and J are TRBV5-6 and TRBJ2-5, with a weak D call TRBD1 (5 bases). Trimming took 0 bases from V and 3 from J, leaving 12 bases between them. The germline V gene encodes CDR1 SGHDT and CDR2 YYEEEE. The CDR3 is 15 amino acids.

The chain employs TRBV15 and TRBJ2-1; D gene unclear. Germline CDR1 reads LNHNV; CDR2 reads YYDKDF (reference sequence). The V end lost 0 bases, the J end lost 10 bases, and 10 bases lay between the germline ends. The CDR3 covers 13 residues. CDR3: CATSRDRRGEQFF. The CDR3 DNA follows: TGTGCCACCAGCAGAGATCGTCGAGGAGAGCAGTTCTTC.

The chain couples TRBV30 to TRBJ2-7; 8 nucleotides match TRBD2. This CDR3 is built from 14 residues. Germline V CDR1 and CDR2: GTSNPN, SVGIG (reference sequence). Trimming at V came to 2 bases and at J to 6 bases, leaving 9 bases not matched to a gene. The CDR3 coding sequence is TGTGCCTGGAGTATCAGCGGGGGAGGTGGCGAGCAGTACTTC. Translating gives CAWSISGGGGEQYF.

Ten or more counts support this clonotype. The J gene is TRBJ1-2, the V gene TRBV20-1, with D possibly TRBD1 on 6 matching bases. V gave up 3 bases and J gave up 4 bases, with 15 bases separating them. The CDR3 contains 14 residues. Germline V gene sequence: CDR1 DFQATT, CDR2 SNEGSKA (reference sequence). CDR3 sequence (DNA): TGCAGTGCTAGCGATTGGGGGCAGGGCTATGGCTACACCTTC. Its protein product is CSASDWGQGYGYTF.

This clonotype was seen ten or more times. The chain couples TRBV15 to TRBJ2-1, with D uncertain. The CDR3 is made up of 16 amino acids. V was clipped by 0 bases and J by 8 bases, with 17 bases between them. Germline V lookup: CDR1 LNHNV, CDR2 YYDKDF (reference sequence). The CDR3 DNA sequence: TGTGCCACCAGCAGAGATTCGAACCCCAAAATCGATGAGCAGTTCTTC. Translation gives CATSRDSNPKIDEQFF.

This chain uses TRBV12-3 or TRBV12-4 with TRBJ2-5; 12 bases match TRBD1. This CDR3 contains 15 residues. The V segment lost 6 bases and the J segment 5 bases; nucleotides outside the gene matches: 7. CDR3 sequence: CASSVGTGGHETQYF. In DNA, the CDR3 is TGTGCCAGCAGCGTAGGGACAGGGGGCCATGAGACCCAGTACTTC.

This clonotype was observed many times. Here the CDR3 DNA reads TGCAGCGTTGATGGAGAAGGGGGCGCTTACAATGAGCAGTTCTTC. As protein: CSVDGEGGAYNEQFF. The gene calls are TRBV29-1 and TRBJ2-1, with 7 bases lining up with TRBD1. Per germline, CDR1 SQVTM and CDR2 ANQGSEA. With 3 bases clipped from V and 4 bases from J, the junction kept 9 bases outside the gene matches. This CDR3 contains 15 residues.

This clonotype was seen repeatedly, ten times or more. A much larger clone differs by one base, so this may be a read error. The rearrangement uses TRBV20-1 and TRBJ2-5; D unclear. The CDR3 is 11 residues long. Germline V gene sequence: CDR1 DFQATT, CDR2 SNEGSKA (reference sequence). This CDR3 is CSAYLGETQSF. The CDR3 DNA follows: TGCAGCGCCTACTTGGGCGAGACCCAGTCCTTC.

This clonotype has ten or more counts. V usage is TRBV27 and J usage is TRBJ1-3; 7 positions match TRBD1. From germline, CDR1 is MNHEY and CDR2 SMNVEV (reference sequence). The V and J ends lost 6 bases and 0 bases, in that order; junction bases with no gene match: 14. There are 18 residues in the CDR3. The CDR3 region is CASRIGTVNFYSGNTIYF. The CDR3 DNA reads TGTGCCAGCAGGATCGGGACAGTAAATTTTTACTCTGGAAACACCATATATTTT.

The sample holds a few counts of this clonotype. This may be a read error, as it is one base from a much larger clone. V gene TRBV6-1 combines with J gene TRBJ2-1; D remains ambiguous. Germline assignment: CDR1 MNHNS and CDR2 SASEGT. V shed 8 bases and J shed 1 base, with 9 bases lying between them. This CDR3 is built from 13 residues. In nucleotides, the CDR3 is TGTGCCAGCCGGCACTGGTCCTACAATGAGCAGTTCTTC. This sequence encodes CASRHWSYNEQFF.

The chain links TRBV28 to TRBJ2-2; 7 bases fit TRBD2. The germline CDR1 and CDR2 sequences are MDHEN and SYDVKM. The CDR3 runs 14 residues. The ends lost 5 bases at V and 3 bases at J; junction bases unmatched: 3. CDR3 protein: CASSPTSDTGELFF. CDR3 in DNA: TGTGCCAGCAGTCCAACTAGCGACACCGGGGAGCTGTTTTTT.

Worth noting for this clonotype: An end of the junction does not agree with germline; a read error may underlie this. The genes are TRBV10-3 and TRBJ2-2, with TRBD2 matching over 7 bases. The CDR3 length is 15 residues. CDR1 is ENHRY, CDR2 SYGVKD, per germline. This CDR3 reads CAIKGGSVNAGELYF. In DNA form, the CDR3 reads TGTGCCATCAAGGGCGGGAGTGTCAACGCCGGGGAGCTGTATTTT.

Many counts were recorded for this clonotype. The chain is built from TRBV19 and TRBJ2-6, with 9 bases aligning to TRBD1. V trimming: 0 bases; J trimming: 2 bases; junction bases outside the gene matches: 5. The CDR3 extends over 18 amino acids. Looked up from germline, CDR1 is LNHDA and CDR2 is SQIVND (reference sequence). The CDR3 nucleotides read TGTGCCAGTAGTATAGATGGGACAGGGCCCCCTGGGGCCAACGTCCTGACTTTC. Amino acid sequence: CASSIDGTGPPGANVLTF.

This clonotype has ten or more counts. A much larger clonotype is one base distant, so this may be a read error. CDR3 DNA: TGTGCCTGCAGTGACCGTCGACGGTACGAGCAGTACTTC. This gives the protein CACSDRRRYEQYF. This chain links TRBV6-4 with TRBJ2-7; D is ambiguous. Germline lookup yields CDR1 MRHNA and CDR2 SNTAGT. The CDR3 covers 13 residues.

This clonotype was found many times. This chain uses TRBV27 with TRBJ1-5; D not resolved. This CDR3 has 15 residues. V lost 3 bases, J lost 0 bases, and 9 bases lay in between. Per germline, CDR1 MNHEY and CDR2 SMNVEV (reference sequence). The CDR3 coding sequence is TGTGCCAGCAGTTTGTCAGCTTATAGCAATCAGCCCCAGCATTTT. This translates into CASSLSAYSNQPQHF.

This clonotype has a count of ten or more. The rearrangement links TRBV28 to TRBJ2-7; 10 bases line up with TRBD2. CDR3 size: 14 residues. The germline CDR1 and CDR2 sequences are MDHEN and SYDVKM. Trimming took 5 bases from V and 3 from J; bases not matched to a gene: 4. The CDR3 sequence: CASSPTSGIYEQYF. The DNA for the CDR3 is TGTGCCAGCAGTCCCACTAGCGGGATCTACGAGCAGTACTTC. Combining the CDR3 with reference TRBV28 and TRBJ2-7 gives the whole variable domain DVKVTQSSRYLVKRTGEKVFLECVQDMDHENMFWYRQDPGLGLRLIYFSYDVKMKEKGDIPEGYSVSREKKERFSLILESASTNQTSMYLCASSPTSGIYEQYFGPGTRLTVT.

This clonotype occurred once. This may be a read error, as it is one base from a much larger clone. The CDR3 reads CASSSGTGVEIEQFF. The CDR3, as DNA: TGTGCCAGCAGCTCGGGGACAGGGGTTGAGATTGAGCAGTTCTTC. This chain connects TRBV11-2 to TRBJ2-1; 10 nucleotides align to TRBD1. This CDR3 is 15 amino acids long. V trimming: 4 bases; J trimming: 9 bases; junction bases outside the gene matches: 9. Germline assignment: CDR1 SGHAT and CDR2 FQNNGV.

This clonotype showed up many times. The rearrangement uses TRBV29-1 and TRBJ2-7, with 11 bases matching TRBD2. CDR1 and CDR2 (germline): SQVTM, ANQGSEA. CDR3 length: 12 residues. J gave up 5 bases and V 6 bases, and 3 bases lay outside the gene matches. As DNA, the CDR3 is TGCAGCGTACCGGGACTAGCGGACGAGCAGTACTTC. It codes for CSVPGLADEQYF.

Notes on this clonotype: Sequence at one end of the junction differs from germline and may be a read error. The chain combines TRBV27 with TRBJ1-2; 8 positions match TRBD1. This CDR3 comprises 14 residues. Germline CDR1 reads MNHEY; CDR2 reads SMNVEV (reference sequence). In DNA, the CDR3 is TGTGCCAGCAGTTTCGGCCGGACAGGGCCTGGCTACACTTTC. Protein sequence: CASSFGRTGPGYTF.

This clonotype appeared a few times. One base away lies a much larger clone, so this may be a sequencing read error. The chain combines TRBV6-1 with TRBJ1-2; D remains ambiguous. Germline loops: CDR1 MNHNS, CDR2 SASEGT. The CDR3 consists of 12 residues. The CDR3 region is CAGRVAFYGYTF. The DNA for the CDR3 is TGTGCCGGCAGAGTAGCATTCTATGGCTACACCTTC.

In the case of this clonotype: Since a much larger clone is just one base distant, this may be a read error. The gene calls are TRBV6-2 or TRBV6-3 and TRBJ2-7; TRBD2 aligns across 8 bases. CDR3 length equals 16 residues. Germline V gives CDR1 MNHEY, CDR2 SVGEGT. V trimming: 5 bases; J trimming: 0 bases; junction bases outside the gene matches: 9. The DNA of the CDR3 is TGTGCCAGCAGTCATCCCACTAGCGGCAGCTCCTACGAGCAGTACTTC. Translation: CASSHPTSGSSYEQYF.

The table lists this clonotype with many counts. V is TRBV5-1 and J is TRBJ2-5; 12 nucleotides match TRBD2. Trimming removed 4 bases from V and 10 bases from J; junction bases left unmatched: 14. CDR1 and CDR2 (germline): SGHRS, YFSETQ. The CDR3 runs to 16 residues. The CDR3 protein is CASSPGLAGQLGDQYF. CDR3 DNA sequence: TGCGCCAGCAGCCCGGGACTAGCGGGTCAACTTGGGGACCAGTACTTC. The entire variable domain, with the rest obtained from reference TRBV5-1 and TRBJ2-5, is as follows: KAGVTQTPRYLIKTRGQQVTLSCSPISGHRSVSWYQQTPGQGLQFLFEYFSETQRNKGNFPGRFSGRQFSNSRSEMNVSTLELGDSALYLCASSPGLAGQLGDQYFGPGTRLLVL.

This clonotype was counted ten times or more. The V gene is TRBV29-1, the J gene TRBJ1-1, with unresolved D. The CDR3 length is 17 residues. CDR1 is SQVTM, CDR2 ANQGSEA, per germline. V was cut by 5 bases and J by 3 bases, with 25 bases left in between. The CDR3 here is CSVLPFGRTILYTEAFF. The CDR3 DNA is TGCAGCGTTTTACCATTCGGACGAACAATCTTGTACACTGAAGCTTTCTTT. Full variable domain (missing parts from reference TRBV29-1 and TRBJ1-1): SAVISQKPSRDICQRGTSLTIQCQVDSQVTMMFWYRQQPGQSLTLIATANQGSEATYESGFVIDKFPISRPNLTFSTLTVSNMSPEDSSIYLCSVLPFGRTILYTEAFFGQGTRLTVV.

This clonotype was recorded many times. The J gene is TRBJ1-3, the V gene TRBV6-6, with 7 bases matching TRBD1. This CDR3 spans 16 amino acids. Germline-derived CDR1 and CDR2 are MNHNY and SVGAGI (reference sequence). V shed 6 bases, J shed 0 bases, and the junction held 8 bases outside the gene matches. CDR3 region: CASRRQGVFSGNTIYF. CDR3 bases: TGTGCCAGCAGAAGACAGGGAGTCTTCTCTGGAAACACCATATATTTT.

The chain recombines TRBV7-8 with TRBJ2-1, with 7 bases that match TRBD2. This CDR3 is 16 amino acids long. Germline V gives CDR1 SGHVS, CDR2 FQNEAQ. Trimming cost V 6 bases and J 5 bases; bases outside gene matches: 13. Here the CDR3 DNA reads TGTGCCAGCAGTTCCACCCCTAGCGGCCAAGACAATGAGCAGTTCTTC. Amino acids: CASSSTPSGQDNEQFF.